The next 30 T cell receptor beta chains were all read from a single sample in a study of vaccination and CD4 T cells after COVID-19. Cultured CD4+ T cells had their DNA profiled by the Oncomine TCR Beta short-read assay. TCRdb redid the calling of the PCR reads with MiXCR, one entry per CDR3 protein. Among approximately 21,000 distinct CDR3 sequences listed, approximately 48% were seen once. No antigens are known for them. Treatment of the sample: roughly 10-day PBMC culture with coronavirus spike peptide pools or control peptides (ViraFEST assay). Sequenced material: cultured CD4+ T cells from blood. The receptors shown here come from a human donor with COVID-19.

This clonotype was counted between two and nine times. The chain links TRBV7-8 to TRBJ2-7; D gene uncertain. The germline V gene encodes CDR1 SGHVS and CDR2 FQNEAQ. This CDR3 is 13 amino acids long. V lost 1 base to trimming and J lost 2 bases, with 6 bases between them. CDR3 DNA sequence: TGTGCCAGCAGCTTAGTCCGCCCCTACGAGCAGTACTTC. Translating it yields CASSLVRPYEQYF.

V is TRBV5-1 and J is TRBJ2-2; D might be TRBD1 or TRBD2, each matching 5 bases. With 4 bases removed from V and 4 bases from J, the gap between germline ends came to 11 bases. CDR3 length equals 14 residues. Germline loops: CDR1 SGHRS, CDR2 YFSETQ. CDR3 sequence (DNA): TGCGCCAGCAGCCCCCCAGGGACCACCGGGGAGCTGTTTTTT. This encodes CASSPPGTTGELFF.

This clonotype has only a few counts. V is TRBV7-9 and J is TRBJ1-1, with 9 nucleotides matching TRBD1. J was trimmed by 5 bases and V by 1 base; bases with no gene match: 5. Germline V gene lookup returns CDR1 SEHNR and CDR2 FQNEAQ (reference sequence). CDR3 length equals 15 residues. CDR3: CASSLGGQGWTEAFF. The CDR3 DNA reads TGTGCCAGCAGCTTAGGAGGACAGGGGTGGACTGAAGCTTTCTTT.

The chain has TRBV18 and TRBJ1-6, with a tentative D call TRBD1 (5 bases). V lost 0 bases, J lost 6 bases, and 6 bases lay in between. CDR1 and CDR2 (germline): KGHSH, LQKENI. The CDR3 contains 14 residues. The CDR3 DNA reads TGTGCCAGCTCACCACCACAGGTTAATTCACCCCTCCACTTT. Protein sequence: CASSPPQVNSPLHF.

The chain recombines TRBV20-1 with TRBJ2-7; 11 bases are a match to TRBD2. Germline CDR1 is DFQATT and CDR2 is SNEGSKA (reference sequence). CDR3 size: 15 residues. J lost 3 bases, V lost 0 bases, and 4 bases had no gene match. CDR3 sequence (DNA): TGCAGTGCTAGAGACCCTAGCGGGGGGAGCTACGAGCAGTACTTC. Translated: CSARDPSGGSYEQYF.

This clonotype came up a few times. This sequence joins TRBV20-1 and TRBJ2-1, with a tentative D call TRBD2 (7 bases). V was pared by 5 bases and J by 2 bases, with 13 bases between. The CDR3 consists of 14 residues. The germline CDR1 and CDR2 sequences are DFQATT and SNEGSKA (reference sequence). The CDR3 coding sequence is TGCAGTGCTGGGCGAGGGGGGGCCTACAATGAGCAGTTCTTC. Its protein product is CSAGRGGAYNEQFF.

The rearrangement links TRBV20-1 to TRBJ2-5; 9 bases map to TRBD1. The CDR3 covers 15 residues. V gave up 5 bases and J gave up 4 bases; unmatched junction bases: 11. Looked up from germline, CDR1 is DFQATT and CDR2 is SNEGSKA (reference sequence). The chain's CDR3 is CSAESSRTGAETQYF. The DNA of the CDR3 is TGCAGTGCTGAGTCCTCCCGGACAGGGGCAGAGACCCAGTACTTC.

This chain uses TRBV11-2 with TRBJ2-3, with D hard to call. V was clipped by 5 bases and J by 0 bases, with 12 bases between them. The V gene's germline CDR1 is SGHAT and CDR2 FQNNGV. The length of the CDR3 is 15 residues. The CDR3 nucleotides are TGTGCCAGCAGCCGAGACCGTTATAGCACAGATACGCAGTATTTT. Translated, it gives CASSRDRYSTDTQYF. The complete variable domain, with remaining parts taken from reference TRBV11-2 and TRBJ2-3, reads EAGVAQSPRYKIIEKRQSVAFWCNPISGHATLYWYQQILGQGPKLLIQFQNNGVVDDSQLPKDRFSAERLKGVDSTLKIQPAKLEDSAVYLCASSRDRYSTDTQYFGPGTRLTVL.

The chain uses TRBV6-1 and TRBJ1-6, with no clear D. Germline CDR1 and CDR2: MNHNS and SASEGT. This CDR3 has 13 residues. Trimming took off 4 bases at V and 11 bases at J, with 12 bases between the two ends. Here the CDR3 DNA reads TGTGCCAGCAGTGTCCGAGCCGGGCCACCCCTCCACTTT. Protein sequence: CASSVRAGPPLHF.

The rearrangement links TRBV2 to TRBJ2-1; the D gene is possibly TRBD2 (6 bases). Germline loops: CDR1 SNHLY, CDR2 FYNNEI. Trimming removed 2 bases from V and 6 bases from J, with 11 bases in between. The CDR3 length is 14 residues. The CDR3 protein is CASSEHLAANEQFF. In DNA form, the CDR3 reads TGTGCCAGCAGTGAACACTTAGCGGCCAATGAGCAGTTCTTC. Supplemented by reference TRBV2 and TRBJ2-1, the full variable domain reads EPEVTQTPSHQVTQMGQEVILRCVPISNHLYFYWYRQILGQKVEFLVSFYNNEISEKSEIFDDQFSVERPDGSNFTLKIRSTKLEDSAMYFCASSEHLAANEQFFGPGTRLTVL.

The chain links TRBV11-2 to TRBJ1-5; the D is unclear. This CDR3 contains 14 residues. Trimming took 3 bases from V and 4 from J, leaving 10 bases between them. Germline V gene data show CDR1 as SGHAT and CDR2 as FQNNGV. CDR3 in amino acids: CASSLDGRNQPQHF. The DNA of the CDR3 is TGTGCCAGCAGCTTGGACGGCCGGAATCAGCCCCAGCATTTT.

Concerning this clonotype itself: The junction departs from germline at one end; a sequencing error may be responsible. This rearrangement joins TRBV12-3 or TRBV12-4 to TRBJ1-6; the match to TRBD1 covers 10 bases. This CDR3 is 15 amino acids long. The CDR3 spells CASSLGQGGSSPLHF. DNA for the CDR3: TGTGCCAGCAGCTTAGGACAGGGGGGAAGCTCACCCCTCCACTTT.

V gene TRBV12-3 or TRBV12-4 combines with J gene TRBJ1-5; no firm D call. This CDR3 is 15 amino acids long. The V end was cut by 1 base, the J end by 0 bases, with 7 bases between. In DNA, the CDR3 is TGTGCCAGCAGTTTAGACCAGAATAGCAATCAGCCCCAGCATTTT. It codes for CASSLDQNSNQPQHF.

This clonotype was detected only a few times. V is TRBV6-1 and J is TRBJ2-3, with a possible D match to TRBD2 (7 bases). In germline, CDR1 is MNHNS, CDR2 SASEGT. Deletions cut 8 bases from V and 4 bases from J, with 13 bases between. This CDR3 comprises 13 residues. The CDR3 DNA is TGTGCCAGCTCGAGGGGGGGGGCAGATACGCAGTATTTT. Amino acid sequence: CASSRGGADTQYF.

The chain links TRBV11-3 to TRBJ2-2; a possible D gene is TRBD1 (6 bases). Germline V gene data show CDR1 as SGHNT and CDR2 as YENEEA. The CDR3 covers 16 residues. V was pared by 1 base and J by 1 base, with 10 bases between. CDR3 amino acids: CASSLGGLGNTGELFF. CDR3 DNA sequence: TGTGCCAGCAGCTTAGGGGGGCTGGGGAACACCGGGGAGCTGTTTTTT.

V gene TRBV14 combines with J gene TRBJ2-4; 8 bases fit TRBD1. V lost 3 bases and J lost 2; bases outside the gene matches: 6. CDR1 is SGHDN, CDR2 FVKESK, per germline. The CDR3 has 16 residues. In DNA, the CDR3 is TGTGCCAGCAGCCAGGGCCAGGGGGCATCCAAAAACATTCAGTACTTC. Translation: CASSQGQGASKNIQYF.

V is TRBV5-1 and J is TRBJ1-2; the match to TRBD1 covers 9 bases. The CDR3 totals 13 residues. The trim removed 5 bases at V and 5 bases at J, leaving 4 bases unmatched. Germline loops: CDR1 SGHRS, CDR2 YFSETQ. CDR3 DNA: TGCGCCAGCAGGGAGACAGGGGGGTATGGCTACACCTTC. Translation: CASRETGGYGYTF.

This clonotype was seen only once. The chain links TRBV20-1 to TRBJ2-3, with unresolved D. The CDR3 is 11 residues long. V lost 6 bases and J 2 bases, leaving 6 bases between the germline ends. The germline V gene encodes CDR1 DFQATT and CDR2 SNEGSKA (reference sequence). The CDR3 DNA reads as TGCAGTGCCCGACCCACAGATACGCAGTATTTT. Translating it yields CSARPTDTQYF.

The chain recombines TRBV7-2 with TRBJ1-1, with D perhaps TRBD1 (5 bases). The CDR3 has 13 amino acids. Deletions cut 4 bases from V and 11 bases from J, with 17 bases between. Germline CDR1 SGHTA, CDR2 FQGNSA. CDR3 protein: CASSYSGTPAAFF. Written as DNA, the CDR3 is TGTGCCAGCAGCTACTCCGGGACCCCCGCCGCTTTCTTT. Using reference TRBV7-2 and TRBJ1-1 for the parts outside the CDR3, the full variable domain is GAGVSQSPSNKVTEKGKDVELRCDPISGHTALYWYRQSLGQGLEFLIYFQGNSAPDKSGLPSDRFSAERTGGSVSTLTIQRTQQEDSAVYLCASSYSGTPAAFFGQGTRLTVV.

This chain joins TRBV7-2 and TRBJ1-4; D remains unclear. V lost 5 bases, J lost 4 bases, and 5 bases lay in between. The V gene's germline CDR1 is SGHTA and CDR2 FQGNSA. This CDR3 contains 12 residues. The CDR3 region is CASSVINEKLFF. CDR3 sequence (DNA): TGTGCCAGCAGCGTCATTAATGAAAAACTGTTTTTT.

The chain has TRBV18 and TRBJ2-2; the D gene is possibly TRBD1 (5 bases). Trimming took off 2 bases at V and 4 bases at J, with 17 bases between the two ends. Germline V gene sequence: CDR1 KGHSH, CDR2 LQKENI. The CDR3 is 17 residues long. CDR3 sequence reads: CASSPGQGSARTGELFF. Here the CDR3 DNA reads TGTGCCAGCTCACCAGGGCAGGGTTCCGCGCGCACCGGGGAGCTGTTTTTT.

Of note for this clonotype: The final CDR3 position lacks the conserved phenylalanine or tryptophan, pointing to a likely read error. The chain recombines TRBV6-2 or TRBV6-3 with TRBJ2-5; 12 bases align to TRBD1. This CDR3 contains 15 residues. The junction had 3 bases not matched to a gene; V was cut back by 5 bases and J by 2 bases. Germline CDR1 and CDR2: MNHEY and SVGEGT. CDR3 loop: CASSGTGGLQETQYL. The CDR3 nucleotides read TGTGCCAGCAGTGGGACAGGGGGCCTTCAAGAGACCCAGTACTTA.

Worth noting for this clonotype: At one end the junction does not follow the germline gene, possibly because of a read error. The chain recombines TRBV19 with TRBJ2-4; 7 nucleotides agree with TRBD1. CDR3 size: 16 residues. Per germline, CDR1 LNHDA and CDR2 SQIVND (reference sequence). The CDR3: CASSLEGAPSGNIQYF. The CDR3 DNA reads TGTGCCAGTAGTTTAGAGGGGGCCCCCTCCGGAAACATTCAGTACTTC.

The chain is built from TRBV5-4 and TRBJ1-6, with a weak D call TRBD1 (6 bases). The V end lost 0 bases, the J end lost 9 bases, and 16 bases lay between the germline ends. Germline CDR1 is SGHNT and CDR2 is YYREEE (reference sequence). This CDR3 has 16 residues. The CDR3 sequence is CASSLAGGPGGSPLHF. CDR3 coding DNA: TGTGCCAGCAGCTTGGCGGGGGGGCCGGGTGGTTCACCCCTCCACTTT.

The rearrangement links TRBV28 to TRBJ1-3; D remains unclear. The CDR3 totals 12 residues. Looked up from germline, CDR1 is MDHEN and CDR2 is SYDVKM. The V end lost 7 bases, the J end lost 9 bases, and 13 bases lay between the germline ends. CDR3 in DNA: TGTGCCAGCACGGGCCCAGCGTTCACCATATATTTT. Translating it yields CASTGPAFTIYF.

The gene calls are TRBV12-3 or TRBV12-4 and TRBJ1-2, with a possible D match to TRBD1 (6 bases). The CDR3 contains 14 residues. V lost 4 bases and J lost 6, with 15 bases in between. CDR3 DNA sequence: TGTGCCAGCAGTTACGGGGGCGTTCGTAATGGCTACACCTTC. Encoded protein: CASSYGGVRNGYTF.

This clonotype was recorded only once. The chain joins TRBV23-1 to TRBJ2-4; D gene unclear. TRBV23-1 is marked as an open reading frame, function uncertain. The CDR3 totals 15 residues. Between the trimmed V and J ends, which lost 0 bases and 0 bases, there was a span of 6 bases. The CDR3 DNA reads TGCGCCAGCAGTCAATCGGGCCTAGCCAAAAACATTCAGTACTTC. This translates into CASSQSGLAKNIQYF.

The V and J genes are TRBV19 and TRBJ2-2; weak D call: TRBD2 (6 bases). This CDR3 comprises 15 residues. Germline values: CDR1 LNHDA, CDR2 SQIVND (reference sequence). V was clipped by 1 base and J by 2 bases, with 8 bases between them. CDR3 protein: CASSIGRGNTGELFF. The CDR3 DNA sequence: TGTGCCAGTAGTATAGGGAGGGGCAACACCGGGGAGCTGTTTTTT.

In its sample, this clonotype ranks as medium-sized. The V and J genes are TRBV15 and TRBJ1-6; 7 bases are shared with TRBD1. V trimming: 5 bases; J trimming: 6 bases; junction bases outside the gene matches: 13. The germline V gene encodes CDR1 LNHNV and CDR2 YYDKDF (reference sequence). The CDR3 spans 17 residues. CDR3 DNA: TGTGCCACCAGCCAGCTCCAGACAGGGACCCTTAATTCACCCCTCCACTTT. This sequence encodes CATSQLQTGTLNSPLHF. The whole variable domain, filled in from reference TRBV15 and TRBJ1-6, reads DAMVIQNPRYQVTQFGKPVTLSCSQTLNHNVMYWYQQKSSQAPKLLFHYYDKDFNNEADTPDNFQSRRPNTSFCFLDIRSPGLGDTAMYLCATSQLQTGTLNSPLHFGNGTRLTVT.

This chain links TRBV6-1 with TRBJ1-3; no firm D call. The CDR3 contains 13 residues. Trimming removed 8 bases at V and 7 bases at J, with 15 bases between. Germline CDR1 reads MNHNS; CDR2 reads SASEGT. This CDR3 reads CASRGRPSNTIYF. In nucleotides, the CDR3 is TGTGCCAGCCGTGGCAGGCCCTCGAACACCATATATTTT.